This T cell receptor (beta chain) was observed in a study of glioma-infiltrating T cells after dendritic cell vaccination. Across the whole study: Dendritic cells derived from monocytes and pulsed with autologous tumor lysate formed the vaccine. Broader study findings: Complete blood and tumor specimen sets were limited to few patients.

On this clone: Its antigen remains unknown.

Data came from immunoSEQ multiplex PCR; TCRdb stores just in-frame clones and leaves some out. The sample shows about 87,000 clones, around 83% of them seen only once. From germline, CDR1 is MGHRA and CDR2 YSYEKL. The CDR3 extends over 12 amino acids. V lost 0 bases, J lost 9 bases, and 8 bases lay in between. Time point described: after dendritic cell vaccination, including at tumor progression/relapse. Fresh-frozen tumor tissue and more than two years of survival data were available for all. The genes are TRBV4-1 and TRBJ2-5; D is possibly TRBD1 (6 bases). Sequences were derived from blood, sampled after dendritic cell vaccination. This TCR was sampled from a human donor with glioblastoma. The CDR3 protein is CASSQDEGAQYF. In nucleotides, the CDR3 is TGCGCCAGCAGCCAAGATGAGGGGGCCCAGTACTTC.